This TCR beta chain was recorded in a study of T-cell memory formation after mild COVID-19. The V end lost 2 bases, the J end lost 7 bases, and 11 bases lay between the germline ends. Germline V gives CDR1 LNHNV, CDR2 YYDKDF (reference sequence). This CDR3 is built from 13 residues. The sample holds a few counts of this clonotype. Its matching antigen is unknown. Employing constant-segment primers, 5'RACE generated TCR alpha and TCR beta cDNA libraries bearing sample barcodes and UMIs. A single record per CDR3 protein comes from TCRdb applying MiXCR to the 5' RACE reads. Among 190,000 or so distinct CDR3 sequences listed, around 25% were seen once. Study results and caveats: Second-wave clones peaking on day 37 lacked confirmed SARS-CoV-2 specificity.

This rearrangement joins TRBV15 to TRBJ1-1; D call uncertain. Source material: PBMCs or a T cell subset sorted from them (not recorded which). The TCR sequence derives from an adult woman who had mild COVID-19 (a few samples of this study predate the infection). Cell type and time point are not known. CDR3 protein: CATSRRNRDEAFF. In DNA, the CDR3 is TGTGCCACCAGCAGACGTAACAGAGATGAAGCTTTCTTT.